This entry lists 18 T cell receptor beta chains sequenced from one sample in a study of CD8+CD57+ T cells in acquired aplastic anemia. The use of genomic DNA as template underpinned the TCR beta VDJ and CDR3 profiling. TCRdb itself ran the reads through MiXCR, one entry per CDR3 protein. Here the sample spans around 170,000 distinct CDR3 sequences, 55% to 70% being singletons. The sample consisted of sorted CD4+, CD8+, or CD8+CD57+ T cells (not recorded which) from PBMCs. The receptors were gathered from a human donor in good health.

The rearrangement links TRBV29-1 to TRBJ2-1, with 7 positions matching TRBD2. V gave up 0 bases and J gave up 8 bases; unmatched junction bases: 4. Germline assignment: CDR1 SQVTM and CDR2 ANQGSEA. The CDR3 is 13 residues long. In DNA, the CDR3 is TGCAGCGTTGAAGACCCAGCGGGGTATGAGCAGTTCTTC. Amino acids: CSVEDPAGYEQFF.

The rearrangement links TRBV9 to TRBJ2-2, with TRBD1 as a possible D gene (5 bases). V was pared by 3 bases and J by 6 bases, with 12 bases between. The CDR3 runs 14 residues. CDR1 is SGDLS, CDR2 YYNGEE, per germline. Written as DNA, the CDR3 is TGTGCCAGCAGCGCTCAGGGCTCTGCCGGGGAGCTGTTTTTT. Residues: CASSAQGSAGELFF.

This clonotype appeared once. The rearrangement joins TRBV7-9 to TRBJ1-5; D call uncertain. Germline loops: CDR1 SEHNR, CDR2 FQNEAQ (reference sequence). Trimming removed 3 bases from V and 6 bases from J, with 18 bases in between. The CDR3 is 16 amino acids. This chain's CDR3 is CASSLDGQRAGQPQHF. The DNA of the CDR3 is TGTGCCAGCAGCTTGGACGGGCAGAGAGCGGGTCAGCCCCAGCATTTT. The full variable domain, in which reference TRBV7-9 and TRBJ1-5 provide the parts outside the CDR3, is DTGVSQNPRHKITKRGQNVTFRCDPISEHNRLYWYRQTLGQGPEFLTYFQNEAQLEKSRLLSDRFSAERPKGSFSTLEIQRTEQGDSAMYLCASSLDGQRAGQPQHFGDGTRLSIL.

The chain uses TRBV20-1 and TRBJ1-1; 8 positions match TRBD1. V lost 6 bases to trimming and J lost 4 bases; unmatched junction nucleotides: 10. The CDR3 contains 14 residues. Per germline, CDR1 DFQATT and CDR2 SNEGSKA (reference sequence). The CDR3 DNA reads TGCAGTGCCTTGAGGGCAGGGGGCTCCACTGAAGCTTTCTTT. Translating gives CSALRAGGSTEAFF.

The V and J genes are TRBV7-2 and TRBJ2-2; no firm D call. The germline CDR1 and CDR2 sequences are SGHTA and FQGNSA. This CDR3 contains 15 residues. Trimming left V 5 bases short and J 5 bases short, with 15 bases between. The CDR3 is CASSSTVKGTGELFF. Written as DNA, the CDR3 is TGTGCCAGCAGCAGTACCGTAAAAGGGACCGGGGAGCTGTTTTTT.

This clonotype was observed many times. The CDR3 is CASSYGLANYNEQFF. CDR3 nucleotide sequence: TGTGCCAGCAGCTACGGACTAGCGAACTACAATGAGCAGTTCTTC. The chain has TRBV11-2 and TRBJ2-1, with TRBD2 identical over 9 bases. The trim removed 4 bases at V and 3 bases at J, leaving 4 bases unmatched. Germline V gene lookup returns CDR1 SGHAT and CDR2 FQNNGV. The CDR3 extends over 15 amino acids.

This clonotype was recorded many times. The CDR3 protein is CASKPGQGAHEQYF. CDR3 DNA: TGTGCCAGTAAACCGGGACAGGGGGCCCACGAGCAGTACTTC. The J gene is TRBJ2-7, the V gene TRBV19; TRBD1 aligns across 12 bases. This CDR3 is built from 14 residues. The V segment lost 7 bases and the J segment 5 bases; nucleotides outside the gene matches: 6. Germline values: CDR1 LNHDA, CDR2 SQIVND (reference sequence).

The chain uses TRBV29-1 and TRBJ2-7, with D possibly being TRBD1 or TRBD2 (5 bases each). CDR1 and CDR2 (germline): SQVTM, ANQGSEA. CDR3 size: 14 residues. With 4 bases removed from V and 2 bases from J, the gap between germline ends came to 15 bases. The CDR3 sequence is CSVAGTVGAYEQYF. The CDR3 DNA reads TGCAGCGTTGCGGGGACGGTGGGCGCCTACGAGCAGTACTTC.

Of note for this clonotype: A much larger clone sits a single nucleotide away, making a read error possible. This chain uses TRBV6-5 with TRBJ1-1; D may be TRBD1 (6 bases). The CDR3 runs 13 residues. V lost 7 bases and J lost 3, with 12 bases in between. From germline, CDR1 is MNHEY and CDR2 SVGAGI. CDR3 in DNA: TGTGCCAGCACAGGGGTTATGGACACTGAAGCTTTCTTT. The encoded protein is CASTGVMDTEAFF.

This clonotype was observed a few times. The chain recombines TRBV24-1 with TRBJ2-2; D is perhaps TRBD1 (5 bases). CDR3 length: 14 residues. From germline, CDR1 is KGHDR and CDR2 SFDVKD. V gave up 7 bases and J gave up 2 bases, with 10 bases separating them. CDR3 nucleotide sequence: TGTGCCACCAGCCAGACAGCCAACACCGGGGAGCTGTTTTTT. Translation gives CATSQTANTGELFF.

V is TRBV20-1 and J is TRBJ2-1; TRBD2 is a possible D gene (6 bases). The germline gives CDR1 DFQATT, CDR2 SNEGSKA (reference sequence). The CDR3 loop spans 14 amino acids. Trimming left V 3 bases short and J 6 bases short, with 15 bases between. The CDR3 DNA reads as TGCAGTGCTAGGGGGGGTAATAGCATCAATGAGCAGTTCTTC. Translating gives CSARGGNSINEQFF.

This clonotype showed up just a few times. This chain links TRBV11-3 with TRBJ1-6; 7 bases align to TRBD1. J lost 8 bases, V lost 5 bases, and 12 bases had no gene match. This CDR3 is 16 amino acids long. Germline-derived CDR1 and CDR2 are SGHNT and YENEEA. CDR3 protein: CASSALKQGRDSPLHF. In nucleotides, the CDR3 is TGTGCCAGCAGCGCGCTAAAACAGGGGCGGGATTCACCCCTCCACTTT.

This clonotype was seen a single time. A much larger clone sits a single nucleotide away, making a read error possible. J is TRBJ1-2 and V is TRBV4-1; the D gene is possibly TRBD1 (6 bases). The CDR3 totals 16 residues. The germline CDR1 and CDR2 sequences are MGHRA and YSYEKL. CDR3 in DNA: TGCGCCAGCAGCCCGGGGGCAGACAGGCCTAACTATGGCTACATCTTC. Translated: CASSPGADRPNYGYIF.

This chain joins TRBV4-1 and TRBJ2-7; D is unclear. The CDR3 length is 14 residues. Germline lookup yields CDR1 MGHRA and CDR2 YSYEKL. Trimming took off 0 bases at V and 4 bases at J, with 10 bases between the two ends. DNA of the CDR3: TGCGCCAGCAGCCAAGATGGTCGCCATTACGAGCAGTACTTC. Translated, it gives CASSQDGRHYEQYF.

This clonotype was observed many times. The CDR3 DNA sequence: TGTGCCAGCAGCTTGACTAGCGGGAGGGGGTCTGTAAATGAGCAGTTCTTC. As protein: CASSLTSGRGSVNEQFF. The rearrangement joins TRBV7-9 to TRBJ2-1; 14 nucleotides align to TRBD2. With 3 bases clipped from V and 7 bases from J, the junction kept 8 bases outside the gene matches. This CDR3 has 17 amino acids. In germline, CDR1 is SEHNR, CDR2 FQNEAQ (reference sequence).

This chain links TRBV19 with TRBJ2-7, with 8 bases lining up with TRBD1. The CDR3 covers 15 residues. CDR1 is LNHDA and CDR2 is SQIVND in the germline V gene (reference sequence). The V gene end was trimmed by 2 bases and the J gene end by 3 bases; junction bases not matched to a gene: 6. CDR3 coding DNA: TGTGCCAGTAGTATAAGGCAGGGGGCTGGCTACGAGCAGTACTTC. Residues: CASSIRQGAGYEQYF. The variable domain in full, with the rest retrieved from reference TRBV19 and TRBJ2-7, is DGGITQSPKYLFRKEGQNVTLSCEQNLNHDAMYWYRQDPGQGLRLIYYSQIVNDFQKGDIAEGYSVSREKKESFPLTVTSAQKNPTAFYLCASSIRQGAGYEQYFGPGTRLTVT.

This chain links TRBV7-9 with TRBJ1-1; unclear D gene. The V gene lost 1 base and the J gene lost 7 bases, with 7 bases spanning the gap. CDR1 is SEHNR and CDR2 is FQNEAQ in the germline V gene (reference sequence). This CDR3 is 12 amino acids long. The CDR3 region is CASSLVWGEAFF. The CDR3 coding sequence is TGTGCCAGCAGCTTAGTTTGGGGTGAAGCTTTCTTT.

V gene TRBV7-6 combines with J gene TRBJ2-5, with 10 bases lining up with TRBD1. CDR1 is SGHVS, CDR2 FNYEAQ, per germline. The CDR3 has 15 amino acids. The V and J ends lost 5 bases and 4 bases, in that order; junction bases with no gene match: 7. The CDR3 sequence is CASSEPGQGRETQYF. DNA for the CDR3: TGTGCCAGCAGCGAACCGGGACAGGGGAGAGAGACCCAGTACTTC.